This TCR beta chain was profiled in a study of human T cells and chemical hapten exposure. Study background: DPC (0.01%) was patch tested on the upper back and read at 6 days. Overall study findings and caveats: After DPC sensitization, TCRs above 1 in 1000 frequency showed no change.

Time point described: pre-sensitization, week 0. Treatment indicated: therapeutic diphenylcyclopropenone sensitization with weekly scalp DPC. This clonotype was counted between two and nine times. As yet, its antigen is unknown. Trimming stripped 3 bases from V and 2 bases from J, with 8 bases between. The CDR3 has 13 amino acids. Germline assignment: CDR1 MGHRA and CDR2 YSYEKL. TCRdb itself ran the RACE reads through MiXCR, one entry per CDR3 protein. This sample carries some 330,000 distinct CDR3 sequences, around 5% of them seen once, and the ten largest clones take about 8.2%. The TCR originated in a woman aged 18 to 35 with alopecia areata. Some clones in this sample may be carry-over from other donors' samples. Source: whole blood, taken in connection with sensitization to the hapten diphenylcyclopropenone (DPC). The gene calls are TRBV4-1 and TRBJ2-7; D not certain. CDR3 residues: CASSQGRAYEQYF. For the CDR3, the DNA is TGCGCCAGCAGCCAGGGCCGAGCCTACGAGCAGTACTTC.